This TCR beta chain was profiled in a study of blood T cell repertoires in COVID-19. Study-level background: Samples representing acute and convalescent COVID-19 were sourced from the United States, Italy and Spain. Sources were T cells, B-cell-depleted T cells, or PBMCs; the material itself was cDNA or gDNA.

V shed 5 bases, J shed 2 bases, and the junction held 9 bases outside the gene matches. Germline V gene data show CDR1 as MNHEY and CDR2 as SMNVEV (reference sequence). The CDR3 has 15 amino acids. In the original processing: For nucleated cells, counts were estimated from reference gene primer amplification. Profiling relied on immunoSEQ multiplex PCR, and the TCRdb table lists in-frame clones only, not all of them. That table is the source of V, J and clone size, and D and trimming were worked out from the DNA. The sample has tens of thousands of clones, about 86% seen once; the top ten hold 12%. This TCR derives from a human donor in a cohort sampled during active COVID-19. Sequenced: peripheral blood. The chain carries TRBV27 and TRBJ2-7, with 7 positions matching TRBD1. CDR3 nucleotides: TGTGCCAGCAGTCTAAATTGGGACAGTACCTACGAGCAGTACTTC. Amino acid sequence: CASSLNWDSTYEQYF.